The 28 T cell receptor beta chains reported below all come from one sample, sequenced in a study of shared clonotypes between healthy human individuals. Sequencing was performed with immunoSEQ multiplex PCR; in TCRdb, only in-frame clones are kept and a portion is missing. The repertoire consists of about 980,000 clones, with 60% to 85% occurring once and the leading ten covering approximately 1.5%. Material for sequencing was memory CD4+ T cells sorted from blood. As for subset: CD45RA-negative fraction. These receptors came from a man aged 18 to 30 in good health.

The chain links TRBV21-1 to TRBJ2-5; TRBD2 was called by the table and not checked on the DNA. TRBV21-1 represents a pseudogene. This CDR3 is 16 amino acids long. CDR3 nucleotide sequence: TGTGCCAGCAGCAAGGTTCGAGCGGGGGGTAAAGAGACCCAGTACTTC. Amino acids: CASSKVRAGGKETQYF.

V is TRBV27 and J is TRBJ1-2; 7 nucleotides line up with TRBD1. The V and J ends lost 4 bases and 2 bases, in that order; junction bases with no gene match: 7. The germline V gene encodes CDR1 MNHEY and CDR2 SMNVEV (reference sequence). This CDR3 has 15 residues. The CDR3 protein is CASSSASTGNYGYTF. In nucleotides, the CDR3 is TGTGCCAGCAGTTCCGCCTCGACAGGGAACTATGGCTACACCTTC.

This chain links TRBV30 with TRBJ2-7, with D perhaps TRBD1 (8 bases). Trimming cost V 2 bases and J 0 bases, with 11 bases left between them. This CDR3 comprises 14 residues. Germline loops: CDR1 GTSNPN, CDR2 SVGIG (reference sequence). Here the CDR3 reads CAWSTGGASYEQYF. As DNA, the CDR3 is TGTGCCTGGAGTACAGGGGGGGCCTCCTACGAGCAGTACTTC.

This sequence joins TRBV27 and TRBJ1-2; TRBD1 is a possible D gene (6 bases). The germline V gene encodes CDR1 MNHEY and CDR2 SMNVEV (reference sequence). The CDR3 totals 14 residues. Trimming removed 2 bases at V and 8 bases at J, with 15 bases between. CDR3 nucleotides: TGTGCCAGCAGTTTAAGGCAGGGGTTGCGCGGCTACACCTTC. As protein: CASSLRQGLRGYTF.

A remark on this clone: The same CDR3 arises from other DNA sequences in this sample as well. The rearrangement links TRBV5-1 to TRBJ1-6; no clear D. Trimming took off 3 bases at V and 7 bases at J, with 11 bases between the two ends. From germline, CDR1 is SGHRS and CDR2 YFSETQ. The CDR3 runs to 14 residues. The CDR3: CASSSTGDNSPLHF. The CDR3 bases are TGCGCCAGCAGCTCGACGGGTGACAATTCACCCCTCCACTTT.

V gene TRBV29-1 combines with J gene TRBJ2-1, with TRBD1 as a possible D gene (5 bases). Germline CDR1 is SQVTM and CDR2 is ANQGSEA. V was pared by 7 bases and J by 6 bases, with 10 bases between. The CDR3 runs 11 residues. CDR3 sequence reads: CSAGHGNEQFF. Here the CDR3 DNA reads TGCAGCGCTGGACATGGCAATGAGCAGTTCTTC.

This chain joins TRBV10-3 and TRBJ2-7; D possibly corresponds to TRBD2 (6 bases). Germline V lookup: CDR1 ENHRY, CDR2 SYGVKD. The CDR3 spans 15 residues. Trimming shortened V by 3 bases and J by 2 bases, and 14 bases separated the two germline ends. The CDR3 sequence is CAISEGGNVAYEQYF. CDR3 bases: TGTGCCATCAGTGAAGGCGGGAACGTCGCCTACGAGCAGTACTTC.

This chain joins TRBV2 and TRBJ1-2; the D gene is possibly TRBD1 (6 bases). Germline V gene data show CDR1 as SNHLY and CDR2 as FYNNEI. The CDR3 sequence is 15 residues long. V lost 1 base, J lost 1 base, and 10 bases lay in between. CDR3 residues: CASSEGGTNNYGYTF. The CDR3, as DNA: TGTGCCAGCAGTGAAGGCGGGACAAATAACTATGGCTACACCTTC.

The genes are TRBV2 and TRBJ2-1; a weak D match, TRBD2 (6 bases). Germline assignment: CDR1 SNHLY and CDR2 FYNNEI. The CDR3 length is 11 residues. V was clipped by 7 bases and J by 9 bases, with 10 bases between them. CDR3 coding DNA: TGTGCCAGCATCAGGCGGGGTGAGCAGTTCTTC. Translation: CASIRRGEQFF.

The CDR3 sequence is CASSLVGGGNQPQHF. The DNA of the CDR3 is TGTGCCAGCAGCTTAGTGGGTGGAGGCAATCAGCCCCAGCATTTT. The genes are TRBV7-8 and TRBJ1-5; D gene ambiguous. The V end lost 1 base, the J end lost 2 bases, and 9 bases lay between the germline ends. Germline V gives CDR1 SGHVS, CDR2 FQNEAQ. This CDR3 has 15 residues.

This clone has only a few counts. The V gene is TRBV5-4, the J gene TRBJ1-2; D unresolved. Germline CDR1 and CDR2: SGHNT and YYREEE (reference sequence). The CDR3 is made up of 16 amino acids. V was pared by 4 bases and J by 2 bases, with 18 bases between. In DNA, the CDR3 is TGTGCCAGCAGCGCGGGGATTCCGGGAGCGAACTATGGCTACACCTTC. It specifies CASSAGIPGANYGYTF.

This clone has only a few counts. V usage is TRBV30 and J usage is TRBJ2-7, with D perhaps matching TRBD1 or TRBD2 (5 bases each). V was shortened by 0 bases and J by 6 bases, with 9 bases between the two germline ends. Germline V gene lookup returns CDR1 GTSNPN and CDR2 SVGIG (reference sequence). The CDR3 loop spans 12 amino acids. The CDR3 loop is CAWSVRGPEQYF. CDR3 sequence (DNA): TGTGCCTGGAGTGTAAGGGGACCCGAGCAGTACTTC. Full variable domain (remainder filled in from reference TRBV30 and TRBJ2-7): SQTIHQWPATLVQPVGSPLSLECTVEGTSNPNLYWYRQAAGRGLQLLFYSVGIGQISSEVPQNLSASRPQDRQFILSSKKLLLSDSGFYLCAWSVRGPEQYFGPGTRLTVT.

The genes are TRBV6-5 and TRBJ1-2; no reliable D call. V shed 8 bases and J shed 5 bases, with 15 bases lying between them. Germline CDR1 and CDR2: MNHEY and SVGAGI. The CDR3 extends over 13 amino acids. The CDR3 sequence is CASSNTPAYGYTF. CDR3 nucleotide sequence: TGTGCCAGCTCGAACACGCCTGCGTATGGCTACACCTTC.

J is TRBJ1-1 and V is TRBV5-1, with TRBD1 matching 12 bases. In germline, CDR1 is SGHRS, CDR2 YFSETQ. The CDR3 extends over 16 amino acids. J lost 4 bases, V lost 4 bases, and 8 bases had no gene match. CDR3 DNA sequence: TGCGCCAGCAGCCGCCGGGACAGGGGGCCAGGCACTGAAGCTTTCTTT. Translated, it gives CASSRRDRGPGTEAFF.

The J gene is TRBJ1-1, the V gene TRBV5-1; a weak D match, TRBD1 (5 bases). Per germline, CDR1 SGHRS and CDR2 YFSETQ. V was trimmed by 0 bases and J by 7 bases, leaving 13 bases between them. This CDR3 spans 14 amino acids. The CDR3 DNA sequence: TGCGCCAGCAGCTTGGCCCTGGGGGGGAATGAAGCTTTCTTT. It encodes CASSLALGGNEAFF.

The chain employs TRBV7-6 and TRBJ2-1; TRBD2 aligns across 9 bases. This CDR3 is built from 16 residues. Trimming at V came to 0 bases and at J to 6 bases, leaving 6 bases not matched to a gene. Germline V lookup: CDR1 SGHVS, CDR2 FNYEAQ. The DNA of the CDR3 is TGTGCCAGCAGCTTAGCCGGTGGGACTAGCCCCAATGAGCAGTTCTTC. Translated: CASSLAGGTSPNEQFF.

The rearrangement links TRBV29-1 to TRBJ2-3, with TRBD2 matching 9 bases. The germline V gene encodes CDR1 SQVTM and CDR2 ANQGSEA. The CDR3 is 15 amino acids. With 0 bases clipped from V and 3 bases from J, the junction kept 4 bases outside the gene matches. This CDR3 is CSVEDTLAGTDTQYF. The DNA of the CDR3 is TGCAGCGTTGAAGATACGCTAGCGGGAACAGATACGCAGTATTTT.

The genes are TRBV7-9 and TRBJ1-6; 8 bases are shared with TRBD1. CDR1 SEHNR and CDR2 FQNEAQ come from the germline V gene (reference sequence). V was pared by 8 bases and J by 8 bases, with 8 bases of the junction left unmatched. The CDR3 contains 14 residues. This CDR3 reads CASQPDRADSPLHF. CDR3 DNA sequence: TGTGCCAGCCAACCGGACAGGGCTGATTCACCCCTCCACTTT. Filled out from reference TRBV7-9 and TRBJ1-6, the complete variable domain reads DTGVSQNPRHKITKRGQNVTFRCDPISEHNRLYWYRQTLGQGPEFLTYFQNEAQLEKSRLLSDRFSAERPKGSFSTLEIQRTEQGDSAMYLCASQPDRADSPLHFGNGTRLTVT.

The gene calls are TRBV11-2 and TRBJ2-7; no clear D gene. Trimming removed 0 bases from V and 3 bases from J, with 9 bases in between. The CDR3 is 14 amino acids. The V gene's germline CDR1 is SGHAT and CDR2 FQNNGV. The CDR3, as DNA: TGTGCCAGCAGCTTAGACGGCGGAGACTACGAGCAGTACTTC. It specifies CASSLDGGDYEQYF.

The rearrangement uses TRBV10-3 and TRBJ2-5, with D perhaps TRBD1 (5 bases). V was trimmed by 10 bases and J by 1 base, leaving 10 bases between them. The germline V gene encodes CDR1 ENHRY and CDR2 SYGVKD. The CDR3 has 12 residues. CDR3 in amino acids: CATRRGQETQYF. In DNA, the CDR3 is TGTGCCACACGTAGGGGCCAAGAGACCCAGTACTTC.

V is TRBV20-1 and J is TRBJ2-7; unclear D gene. The CDR3 extends over 10 amino acids. CDR1 DFQATT and CDR2 SNEGSKA come from the germline V gene (reference sequence). Trimming took off 6 bases at V and 9 bases at J, with 12 bases between the two ends. This CDR3 reads CSAKYNSQYF. The CDR3 nucleotides are TGCAGTGCCAAATACAACTCGCAGTACTTC.

The chain employs TRBV30 and TRBJ1-5; D unresolved. This CDR3 is 13 amino acids long. Deletions cut 3 bases from V and 3 bases from J, with 9 bases between. Germline V gene sequence: CDR1 GTSNPN, CDR2 SVGIG (reference sequence). The CDR3 region is CAWRAGDNQPQHF. The CDR3 nucleotides read TGTGCCTGGAGGGCAGGCGACAATCAGCCCCAGCATTTT.

V is TRBV6-1 and J is TRBJ1-2; D unresolved. Trimming left V 2 bases short and J 8 bases short, with 6 bases between. CDR3 length: 11 amino acids. Germline CDR1 is MNHNS and CDR2 is SASEGT. The CDR3 protein is CASSENWGYTF. In nucleotides, the CDR3 is TGTGCCAGCAGTGAAAACTGGGGCTACACCTTC.

This chain connects TRBV2 to TRBJ2-1; TRBD2 matches at 8 bases. The CDR3 sequence is 13 residues long. The V and J ends lost 4 bases and 10 bases, in that order; junction bases with no gene match: 6. CDR1 and CDR2 from the germline V gene are SNHLY and FYNNEI. As DNA, the CDR3 is TGTGCCAGCAGTGGGGGGCGGGAGGCAGAGCAGTTCTTC. This sequence encodes CASSGGREAEQFF.

The chain employs TRBV6-1 and TRBJ1-1; the match to TRBD1 covers 8 bases. V was clipped by 6 bases and J by 4 bases; unmatched bases: 7. This CDR3 has 14 amino acids. Germline V gene lookup returns CDR1 MNHNS and CDR2 SASEGT. The chain's CDR3 is CASSLTDRVTEAFF. CDR3 nucleotides: TGTGCCAGCAGCTTAACGGACAGGGTCACTGAAGCTTTCTTT.

The chain links TRBV7-2 to TRBJ1-3; 7 bases are shared with TRBD1. V shed 4 bases, J shed 0 bases, and the junction held 6 bases outside the gene matches. This CDR3 contains 16 residues. Germline V CDR1 and CDR2: SGHTA, FQGNSA. DNA for the CDR3: TGTGCCAGCAGCTCACAGGGGATCCTCTCTGGAAACACCATATATTTT. Residues: CASSSQGILSGNTIYF.

The chain uses TRBV19 and TRBJ2-4, with TRBD1 matching 8 bases. The CDR3 spans 14 residues. Per germline, CDR1 LNHDA and CDR2 SQIVND (reference sequence). V lost 7 bases, J lost 6 bases, and 8 bases stayed unmatched. CDR3 sequence: CASTAWTGRNIQYF. Here the CDR3 DNA reads TGTGCCAGTACCGCTTGGACAGGGAGAAACATTCAGTACTTC.

The chain couples TRBV6-6 to TRBJ2-7; the D gene is possibly TRBD2 (5 bases). The germline V and J ends were trimmed by 6 bases and 3 bases, with 15 bases remaining between them. The CDR3 is 14 residues long. Looked up from germline, CDR1 is MNHNY and CDR2 is SVGAGI (reference sequence). CDR3 amino acids: CASSRSRDVYEQYF. CDR3 DNA sequence: TGTGCCAGCAGCCGCTCGAGGGATGTCTACGAGCAGTACTTC.